This TCR beta chain came from a study of vaccination effects on CD4 cells after COVID-19. Overall study: Two doses of either BNT162b2 or mRNA-1273 were given to each participant.

Expansion with viral peptide pools was applied to antigen-specific CD4+ T cells by the ViraFEST assay prior to sequencing. Scientists isolated CD4+ T cells after a roughly 9-day culture period ended. Vaccinated recipients, who were negative for nucleocapsid antibodies, had no history of SARS-CoV-2 infection. Culturing of some 1.8 million PBMC per well took place with approximately 10 IU/ml IL-2 and around 10 ug/ml peptides. A remark on this clone: The antigen is unknown.

The repertoire was sequenced with immunoSEQ multiplex PCR; TCRdb's copy has only in-frame clones and lacks some. The table lists 70,000 to 95,000 clones, about 74% of them singletons. This clonotype originated in a human donor who received a COVID-19 vaccine. Source: CD4+ T cells from PBMCs cultured with HCoV-229E spike peptides, taken before COVID-19 vaccination.

The CDR3 DNA is TGTGCCAGCAGCTTAACCGGGACAGGCACAGATACGCAGTATTTT. It is translated as CASSLTGTGTDTQYF. The J gene is TRBJ2-3, the V gene TRBV7-9; 7 bases align to TRBD1. Per germline, CDR1 SEHNR and CDR2 FQNEAQ (reference sequence). The CDR3 consists of 15 residues. Germline trimming cut 2 bases from V and 1 base from J; bases unmatched to any gene: 3.